These T cell receptor beta chains were read from a single sample in a study of T cells in Graves' hyperthyroidism and ophthalmopathy. MiXCR, run by TCRdb on the multiplex PCR reads, gives a single entry per CDR3 protein. The sample records hundreds of thousands of distinct CDR3 sequences, 13% to 15% being singletons. The sample was blood. These receptor sequences come from a woman between 18 and 29 years old with Graves' hyperthyroidism. Both conserved end residues are trimmed from each CDR3.

cdr3_aa: SGPQGPFYGYT; j_call: TRBJ1-2; v_call: TRBV20-1
cdr3_aa: ASSLVWGTSGISYEQY; j_call: TRBJ2-7; v_call: TRBV7-9
cdr3_aa: ASSHLTWAWETQY; j_call: TRBJ2-5; v_call: TRBV19
cdr3_aa: ASSPPASNEQF; j_call: TRBJ2-1; v_call: TRBV9
cdr3_aa: ASSLPLSEQY; j_call: TRBJ2-7; v_call: TRBV7-9
cdr3_aa: AWSVRQAHTQY; j_call: TRBJ2-3; v_call: TRBV30
cdr3_aa: AWTGQLGANEQF; j_call: TRBJ2-1; v_call: TRBV30
cdr3_aa: SARDLAGGTEAF; j_call: TRBJ1-1; v_call: TRBV20-1
cdr3_aa: SARALESYNEQF; j_call: TRBJ2-1; v_call: TRBV20-1
cdr3_aa: AWSSWTDSKADTQY; j_call: TRBJ2-3; v_call: TRBV30
cdr3_aa: ASSRTDPQETQY; j_call: TRBJ2-5; v_call: TRBV18
cdr3_aa: SARLAGFSQY; j_call: TRBJ2-3; v_call: TRBV20-1
cdr3_aa: ASRPGGGGLQPQH; j_call: TRBJ1-5; v_call: TRBV12-3/TRBV12-4
cdr3_aa: ASRPQGGGEQY; j_call: TRBJ2-7; v_call: TRBV7-9
cdr3_aa: ASSLLGRGVSTDTQY; j_call: TRBJ2-3; v_call: TRBV28
cdr3_aa: ASSQSTTTEAF; j_call: TRBJ1-1; v_call: TRBV12-3/TRBV12-4
cdr3_aa: SANGGTIPYEQY; j_call: TRBJ2-7; v_call: TRBV20-1
cdr3_aa: ASGPPDTDTQY; j_call: TRBJ2-3; v_call: TRBV12-5
cdr3_aa: ASTQGLSNEQF; j_call: TRBJ2-1; v_call: TRBV6-1
cdr3_aa: ASCTSGTCGYT; j_call: TRBJ1-2; v_call: TRBV28
cdr3_aa: ASSLEAGWNEQF; j_call: TRBJ2-1; v_call: TRBV5-1
cdr3_aa: ASSPGTAYQAF; j_call: TRBJ1-1; v_call: TRBV12-3/TRBV12-4
cdr3_aa: ASSSSLPLMNTEAF; j_call: TRBJ1-1; v_call: TRBV25-1
cdr3_aa: ASSFIGEPGTNEQF; j_call: TRBJ2-1; v_call: TRBV12-3/TRBV12-4
cdr3_aa: ASSPGGATKNIQY; j_call: TRBJ2-4; v_call: TRBV12-3/TRBV12-4
cdr3_aa: ASSYDLQTRNEQY; j_call: TRBJ2-7; v_call: TRBV6-5
cdr3_aa: ASSPGTGIDQPQH; j_call: TRBJ1-5; v_call: TRBV7-9
cdr3_aa: ASSSPRMTGELF; j_call: TRBJ2-2; v_call: TRBV11-3
cdr3_aa: ATSESHSSLSYNEQF; j_call: TRBJ2-1; v_call: TRBV15
cdr3_aa: ASSSALAGDSQDPYEQY; j_call: TRBJ2-7; v_call: TRBV12-3/TRBV12-4
cdr3_aa: ASSQTGGWGTQY; j_call: TRBJ2-5; v_call: TRBV3-1
cdr3_aa: ASSYSGVSYNSPLH; j_call: TRBJ1-6; v_call: TRBV6-5
cdr3_aa: ASRTSGRDSYNEQF; j_call: TRBJ2-1; v_call: TRBV12-3/TRBV12-4
cdr3_aa: ATSDPVAGGVDIQC; j_call: TRBJ2-4; v_call: TRBV24-1
cdr3_aa: ASSPPVAGTPSVRD; j_call: TRBJ2-5; v_call: TRBV12-3/TRBV12-4
cdr3_aa: ATSDSGTSGNNEQF; j_call: TRBJ2-1; v_call: TRBV24-1
cdr3_aa: AWSSGLAGIPTSTDTQY; j_call: TRBJ2-3; v_call: TRBV30
cdr3_aa: ASSAGSSVYEQY; j_call: TRBJ2-7; v_call: TRBV11-3
cdr3_aa: ASIGTGARNSPLH; j_call: TRBJ1-6; v_call: TRBV6-2/TRBV6-3